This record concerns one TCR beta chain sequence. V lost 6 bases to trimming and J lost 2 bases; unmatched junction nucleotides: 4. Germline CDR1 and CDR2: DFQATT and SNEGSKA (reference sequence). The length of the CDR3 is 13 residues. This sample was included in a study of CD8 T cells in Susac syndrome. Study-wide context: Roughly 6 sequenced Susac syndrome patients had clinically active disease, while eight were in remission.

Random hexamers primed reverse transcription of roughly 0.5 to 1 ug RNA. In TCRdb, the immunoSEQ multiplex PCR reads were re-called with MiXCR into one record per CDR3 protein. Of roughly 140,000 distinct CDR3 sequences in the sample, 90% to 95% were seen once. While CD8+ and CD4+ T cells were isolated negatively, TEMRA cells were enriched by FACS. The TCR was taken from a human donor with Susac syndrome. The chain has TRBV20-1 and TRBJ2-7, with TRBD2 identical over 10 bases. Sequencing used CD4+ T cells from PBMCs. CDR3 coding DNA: TGCAGTGCCCGGACTAGCGGCACCTACGAGCAGTACTTC. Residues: CSARTSGTYEQYF.